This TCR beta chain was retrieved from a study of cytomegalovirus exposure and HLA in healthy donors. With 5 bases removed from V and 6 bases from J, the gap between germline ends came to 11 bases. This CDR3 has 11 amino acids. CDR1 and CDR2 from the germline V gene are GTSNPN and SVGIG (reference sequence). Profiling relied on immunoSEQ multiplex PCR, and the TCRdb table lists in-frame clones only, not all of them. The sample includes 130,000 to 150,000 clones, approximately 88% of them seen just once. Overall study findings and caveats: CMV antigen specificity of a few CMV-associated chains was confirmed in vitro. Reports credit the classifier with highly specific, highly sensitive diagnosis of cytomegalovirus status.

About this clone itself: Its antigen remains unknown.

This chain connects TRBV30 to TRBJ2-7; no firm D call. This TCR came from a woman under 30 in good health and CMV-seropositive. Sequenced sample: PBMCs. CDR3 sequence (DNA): TGTGCCTGGTCCACGACTTCCGAGCAGTACTTC. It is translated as CAWSTTSEQYF.